The 30 T cell receptor beta chains below all came from one sample that was sequenced in a study of blood T cell repertoires in COVID-19. The protocol was immunoSEQ multiplex PCR, while the TCRdb copy is restricted to in-frame clones and leaves out a portion. The sample holds 30,000 to 40,000 clones, roughly nine tenths seen once. The source material was peripheral blood. These receptors were obtained from a woman aged 25 to 45 in a cohort sampled during active COVID-19.

The chain has TRBV5-4 and TRBJ2-1; D remains unclear. Germline values: CDR1 SGHNT, CDR2 YYREEE (reference sequence). Trimming removed 0 bases from V and 0 bases from J, with 13 bases in between. This CDR3 has 17 amino acids. CDR3 loop: CASSLDGWQSSYNEQFF. CDR3 DNA sequence: TGTGCCAGCAGCTTGGACGGGTGGCAAAGCTCCTACAATGAGCAGTTCTTC.

A few counts support this clone. The rearrangement links TRBV29-1 to TRBJ2-7; a weak D match, TRBD2 (6 bases). V was pared by 0 bases and J by 5 bases, with 11 bases between. The CDR3 has 13 amino acids. CDR1 and CDR2 from the germline V gene are SQVTM and ANQGSEA. The CDR3 DNA is TGCAGCGTTGAAGATGCGGGGATGCACGAGCAGTACTTC. Translating gives CSVEDAGMHEQYF.

The V call is TRBV6-2 or TRBV6-3, the J call TRBJ1-2; TRBD1 matches at 8 bases. The germline gives CDR1 MNHEY, CDR2 SVGEGT. The CDR3 is made up of 16 amino acids. The trim removed 4 bases at V and 8 bases at J, leaving 15 bases unmatched. The CDR3 spells CASSWSQGALISGYTF. The CDR3 DNA reads as TGTGCCAGCAGTTGGTCCCAGGGGGCCCTCATCTCAGGCTACACCTTC.

The CDR3 DNA follows: TGCGCCAGCAGCCAAGTAAACAGGGATACTGGAAACACCATATATTTT. It encodes CASSQVNRDTGNTIYF. V gene TRBV4-1 combines with J gene TRBJ1-3; tentatively, D is TRBD1 (6 bases). The CDR3 runs to 16 residues. The V gene's germline CDR1 is MGHRA and CDR2 YSYEKL. The V end was cut by 1 base, the J end by 2 bases, with 12 bases between.

The gene calls are TRBV30 and TRBJ1-1; D is possibly TRBD1 (5 bases). Per germline, CDR1 GTSNPN and CDR2 SVGIG (reference sequence). The ends were cut back, 3 bases at V and 3 bases at J, with 8 bases in the middle. CDR3 size: 12 residues. CDR3: CAWRDTYTEAFF. CDR3 nucleotide sequence: TGTGCCTGGAGGGACACCTACACTGAAGCTTTCTTT. Based on the CDR3 plus reference TRBV30 and TRBJ1-1, the full variable domain is SQTIHQWPATLVQPVGSPLSLECTVEGTSNPNLYWYRQAAGRGLQLLFYSVGIGQISSEVPQNLSASRPQDRQFILSSKKLLLSDSGFYLCAWRDTYTEAFFGQGTRLTVV.

The chain carries TRBV7-8 and TRBJ2-5; 12 nucleotides agree with TRBD2. This CDR3 has 17 residues. Germline V CDR1 and CDR2: SGHVS, FQNEAQ. V gave up 5 bases and J gave up 5 bases; unmatched junction bases: 12. CDR3 residues: CASSPRLAGVSRETQYF. Written as DNA, the CDR3 is TGTGCCAGCAGCCCCAGACTAGCGGGAGTTTCCCGGGAGACCCAGTACTTC.

The V gene is TRBV6-2 or TRBV6-3, the J gene TRBJ1-2; D call uncertain. The CDR3 runs 16 residues. Trimming cost V 4 bases and J 5 bases, with 20 bases left between them. The germline V gene encodes CDR1 MNHEY and CDR2 SVGEGT. CDR3 DNA sequence: TGTGCCAGCAGTTCTCCCCTGGCCTCAGGAGGGTATGGCTACACCTTC. Protein sequence: CASSSPLASGGYGYTF.

The V call is TRBV6-5, the J call TRBJ1-5; D gene uncertain. The germline gives CDR1 MNHEY, CDR2 SVGAGI. Deletions cut 7 bases from V and 2 bases from J, with 12 bases between. This CDR3 spans 14 amino acids. This chain's CDR3 is CASKTSLGNQPQHF. The DNA for the CDR3 is TGTGCCAGCAAGACAAGCTTGGGCAATCAGCCCCAGCATTTT.

CDR3 sequence: CASSDPGLAGVSAYNEQFF. In DNA, the CDR3 is TGTGCCAGCAGCGACCCGGGACTAGCGGGAGTAAGCGCCTACAATGAGCAGTTCTTC. The chain combines TRBV7-2 with TRBJ2-1; TRBD2 matches 14 bases. The CDR3 sequence is 19 residues long. The junction had 11 bases not matched to a gene; V was cut back by 5 bases and J by 2 bases. Germline V gene data show CDR1 as SGHTA and CDR2 as FQGNSA.

This clone showed up just once. The CDR3 sequence: CASSVAGGFGGEQFF. The CDR3 DNA reads TGTGCCAGCAGTGTGGCGGGGGGATTCGGGGGTGAGCAGTTCTTC. This chain joins TRBV6-1 and TRBJ2-1; 8 bases are shared with TRBD2. The CDR3 consists of 15 residues. Per the germline V gene, CDR1 is MNHNS and CDR2 is SASEGT. V lost 4 bases to trimming and J lost 9 bases; unmatched junction nucleotides: 11.

The chain couples TRBV7-8 to TRBJ1-5; D unresolved. The CDR3 is 19 amino acids. V lost 1 base to trimming and J lost 1 base, with 20 bases between them. CDR1 and CDR2 (germline): SGHVS, FQNEAQ. CDR3 in DNA: TGTGCCAGCAGCTTAGGTCAGGTGTCCCGCCTTGGGAGCAATCAGCCCCAGCATTTT. Residues: CASSLGQVSRLGSNQPQHF.

The chain has TRBV7-9 and TRBJ1-1; possibly TRBD1 for D (6 bases). Trimming removed 5 bases at V and 5 bases at J, with 18 bases between. Per germline, CDR1 SEHNR and CDR2 FQNEAQ (reference sequence). This CDR3 region has 15 residues. The CDR3 nucleotides read TGTGCCAGCAGCCTAGACTCCACAGGGCGGACTGAAGCTTTCTTT. Its translation is CASSLDSTGRTEAFF.

This chain links TRBV5-6 with TRBJ1-2; 9 positions match TRBD1. Germline V lookup: CDR1 SGHDT, CDR2 YYEEEE. The CDR3 sequence is 16 residues long. The V gene end was trimmed by 0 bases and the J gene end by 4 bases; junction bases not matched to a gene: 7. The CDR3 sequence: CASSLGPGQGGYGYTF. In DNA form, the CDR3 reads TGTGCCAGCAGCTTGGGGCCGGGACAGGGAGGCTATGGCTACACCTTC.

The rearrangement uses TRBV10-3 and TRBJ1-6; D is perhaps TRBD1 (6 bases). CDR1 and CDR2 (germline): ENHRY, SYGVKD. The CDR3 is 15 residues long. Trimming cost V 0 bases and J 6 bases, with 9 bases left between them. The CDR3 spells CAISESGQLNSPLHF. CDR3 in DNA: TGTGCCATCAGTGAGTCAGGACAGCTTAATTCACCCCTCCACTTT.

The chain uses TRBV19 and TRBJ2-4, with a tentative D call TRBD1 (6 bases). Trimming left V 7 bases short and J 0 bases short, with 19 bases between. This CDR3 is built from 17 residues. Germline values: CDR1 LNHDA, CDR2 SQIVND (reference sequence). This CDR3 reads CASMPTNRAVAKNIQYF. The CDR3 DNA sequence: TGTGCCAGTATGCCAACCAACAGGGCCGTAGCCAAAAACATTCAGTACTTC. The full variable domain, rest sourced from reference TRBV19 and TRBJ2-4, is DGGITQSPKYLFRKEGQNVTLSCEQNLNHDAMYWYRQDPGQGLRLIYYSQIVNDFQKGDIAEGYSVSREKKESFPLTVTSAQKNPTAFYLCASMPTNRAVAKNIQYFGAGTRLSVL.

V is TRBV21-1 and J is TRBJ1-1. TRBV21-1 is annotated as a pseudogene. The CDR3 is made up of 17 amino acids. CDR3 sequence (DNA): TGTGCCAGCAGCAAAGTTGAGGAGTTATTTATGAACACTGAAGCTTTCTTT. As protein: CASSKVEELFMNTEAFF.

The chain recombines TRBV28 with TRBJ1-5; weak D call: TRBD1 (5 bases). V lost 7 bases and J 5 bases, leaving 12 bases between the germline ends. Per the germline V gene, CDR1 is MDHEN and CDR2 is SYDVKM. This CDR3 contains 13 residues. The CDR3 here is CASIANRYQPQHF. CDR3 DNA: TGTGCCAGCATTGCGAACAGGTATCAGCCCCAGCATTTT. Combining the CDR3 with reference TRBV28 and TRBJ1-5 gives the whole variable domain DVKVTQSSRYLVKRTGEKVFLECVQDMDHENMFWYRQDPGLGLRLIYFSYDVKMKEKGDIPEGYSVSREKKERFSLILESASTNQTSMYLCASIANRYQPQHFGDGTRLSIL.

The sample holds one count of this clone. CDR3 region: CASSYVQRGGLNTEAFF. For the CDR3, the DNA is TGTGCCAGCAGTTATGTCCAGCGAGGGGGCTTGAACACTGAAGCTTTCTTT. The gene calls are TRBV6-2 or TRBV6-3 and TRBJ1-1; 7 nucleotides line up with TRBD1. Germline V gives CDR1 MNHEY, CDR2 SVGEGT. The V gene end was trimmed by 3 bases and the J gene end by 0 bases; junction bases not matched to a gene: 10. The CDR3 covers 17 residues.

The chain is built from TRBV19 and TRBJ2-7; tentatively, D is TRBD1 (6 bases). There are 15 residues in the CDR3. Germline-derived CDR1 and CDR2 are LNHDA and SQIVND (reference sequence). The V and J ends lost 5 bases and 0 bases respectively, with 14 bases between them. Here the CDR3 DNA reads TGTGCCAGTAGTTCTCCGGGACATAGCTCCTACGAGCAGTACTTC. Encoded protein: CASSSPGHSSYEQYF.

The genes are TRBV7-6 and TRBJ2-7, with 10 positions matching TRBD1. Germline V gene lookup returns CDR1 SGHVS and CDR2 FNYEAQ. The length of the CDR3 is 14 residues. Germline trimming cut 2 bases from V and 6 bases from J; bases unmatched to any gene: 4. This CDR3 is CASSLKGTGVEQYF. As DNA, the CDR3 is TGTGCCAGCAGCTTAAAGGGGACAGGGGTCGAGCAGTACTTC.

J is TRBJ1-2 and V is TRBV6-5; D is undetermined. V shed 2 bases and J shed 6 bases, with 10 bases lying between them. The CDR3 is 13 amino acids. Germline values: CDR1 MNHEY, CDR2 SVGAGI. The CDR3 region has the DNA TGTGCCAGCAGTTACAGGCGGGAGCATGGCTACACCTTC. It yields the protein CASSYRREHGYTF.

The V gene is TRBV28, the J gene TRBJ2-7, with 8 nucleotides matching TRBD2. V shed 4 bases, J shed 3 bases, and the junction held 8 bases outside the gene matches. This CDR3 spans 15 amino acids. Looked up from germline, CDR1 is MDHEN and CDR2 is SYDVKM. As DNA, the CDR3 is TGTGCCAGCAGTTCGGGCGGGGGGCGCATCTACGAGCAGTACTTC. This sequence encodes CASSSGGGRIYEQYF.

This clone was counted a single time. This sequence joins TRBV19 and TRBJ2-2; 14 bases align to TRBD2. J lost 5 bases, V lost 7 bases, and 9 bases had no gene match. The CDR3 is 17 amino acids. The germline gives CDR1 LNHDA, CDR2 SQIVND (reference sequence). CDR3 sequence reads: CASTLTSGRARTGELFF. CDR3 sequence (DNA): TGTGCCAGTACTCTGACTAGCGGGAGGGCAAGGACCGGGGAGCTGTTTTTT.

About this clone itself: One end of the junction does not line up with germline, which may come from a read error. The V call is TRBV5-5, the J call TRBJ1-4; 7 bases are shared with TRBD1. The length of the CDR3 is 12 residues. The germline V gene encodes CDR1 SGHKS and CDR2 YYEKEE (reference sequence). CDR3 residues: CASSPTDRMGIF. The CDR3 nucleotides read TGTGCCAGCAGCCCGACGGACAGGATGGGGATTTTT. Drawing the rest from reference TRBV5-5 and TRBJ1-4, the complete variable domain is DAGVTQSPTHLIKTRGQQVTLRCSPISGHKSVSWYQQVLGQGPQFIFQYYEKEERGRGNFPDRFSARQFPNYSSELNVNALLLGDSALYLCASSPTDRMGIFGSGTQLSVL.

The chain has TRBV3-1 (or the pseudogene TRBV3-2) and TRBJ2-1; 9 bases are shared with TRBD2. Trimming cost V 5 bases and J 5 bases; bases outside gene matches: 7. The CDR3 extends over 15 amino acids. Germline assignment: CDR1 LGHDT and CDR2 YNNKEL (reference sequence). The CDR3 sequence: CASSFRSSGNNEQFF. The CDR3 DNA follows: TGTGCCAGCAGCTTCCGGTCTAGCGGGAACAATGAGCAGTTCTTC.

The V call is TRBV7-2, the J call TRBJ1-1; TRBD1 agrees at 9 bases. V shed 5 bases, J shed 5 bases, and the junction held 9 bases outside the gene matches. Germline-derived CDR1 and CDR2 are SGHTA and FQGNSA. This CDR3 has 15 residues. CDR3 DNA sequence: TGTGCCAGCAGCCCAACTCCCGACAGGGGGACTGAAGCTTTCTTT. Its translation: CASSPTPDRGTEAFF.

CDR3 in DNA: TGTGCCAGCAGTGAAATGTGGGGACAGGTCTACGAGCAGTACTTC. Translation: CASSEMWGQVYEQYF. The chain couples TRBV6-1 to TRBJ2-7; 8 positions match TRBD1. The CDR3 sequence is 15 residues long. J was trimmed by 3 bases and V by 2 bases; bases with no gene match: 6. Germline CDR1 and CDR2: MNHNS and SASEGT.

The chain links TRBV12-2 to TRBJ1-1. TRBV12-2 is described as a pseudogene. This CDR3 is built from 12 residues. CDR3 in DNA: TGTGCAAGTCGCCCCACGAGCACTGAAGCTTTCTTT. This codes for CASRPTSTEAFF.

V usage is TRBV7-9 and J usage is TRBJ2-7; 10 positions match TRBD2. This CDR3 is built from 16 residues. Germline V lookup: CDR1 SEHNR, CDR2 FQNEAQ (reference sequence). Germline trimming cut 4 bases from V and 6 bases from J; bases unmatched to any gene: 12. For the CDR3, the DNA is TGTGCCAGCAGCTCCCGACTAGCGGGCCTTCCCCTCGAGCAGTACTTC. It yields the protein CASSSRLAGLPLEQYF. The whole variable domain, remainder taken from reference TRBV7-9 and TRBJ2-7, is DTGVSQNPRHKITKRGQNVTFRCDPISEHNRLYWYRQTLGQGPEFLTYFQNEAQLEKSRLLSDRFSAERPKGSFSTLEIQRTEQGDSAMYLCASSSRLAGLPLEQYFGPGTRLTVT.

This chain joins TRBV10-2 and TRBJ2-2; perhaps TRBD1 as D (6 bases). The CDR3 loop spans 12 amino acids. Germline V gives CDR1 WSHSY, CDR2 SAAADI. Trimming removed 8 bases from V and 6 bases from J, with 10 bases in between. Here the CDR3 DNA reads TGCGCCAGCGTTACAGGGTCCGGGGAGCTGTTTTTT. It codes for CASVTGSGELFF.